The clone carrying this TCR beta chain was seen more than once but under ten times. As yet, its antigen is unknown. Whole-study results and caveats: Tumor Tregs overlapped most with tumor, then blood, naive CD4+ cells.

This CDR3 region has 14 residues. Trimming took 1 base from V and 5 from J, leaving 11 bases between them. Full-length variable regions came from constant-region reverse primers plus semi-nested Nested Universal Primer A PCR. TCRdb re-called the 5' RACE reads with MiXCR, one entry per CDR3 protein. The sample lists about 55,000 distinct CDR3 sequences; under 20% were seen once. Naive CD4+ T cells were purified with Tregs depleted by CD25. The chain uses TRBV12-3 or TRBV12-4 and TRBJ2-5, with D possibly matching TRBD2 (5 bases). The receptor was isolated from a female donor with breast cancer. Sequencing was performed on naive CD4+ T cells sorted from blood. Subset noted: naive CD4+ T cells, CD4+CD45RA+CD25-. The CDR3 DNA reads as TGTGCCAGCAGTTTAGACTTCTCGGGGGAGACCCAGTACTTC. Amino acid sequence: CASSLDFSGETQYF.